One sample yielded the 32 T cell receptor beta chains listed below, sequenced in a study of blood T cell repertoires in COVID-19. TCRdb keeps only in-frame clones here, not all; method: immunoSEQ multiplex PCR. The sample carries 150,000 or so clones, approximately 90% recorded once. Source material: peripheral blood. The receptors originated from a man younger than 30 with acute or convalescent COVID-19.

The chain's CDR3 is CASSYSRGSPGSPLHF. Written as DNA, the CDR3 is TGTGCCAGCAGTTACTCCCGCGGCTCCCCGGGTTCACCCCTCCACTTT. This chain uses TRBV6-5 with TRBJ1-6; D not certain. The V gene's germline CDR1 is MNHEY and CDR2 SVGAGI. V dropped 0 bases and J dropped 9 bases, with 15 bases sitting between them. This CDR3 comprises 16 residues.

The DNA of the CDR3 is TGTGCCAGCAGCCAAGCGCCCGGGGTCGAGCAGTACTTC. Its protein is CASSQAPGVEQYF. J is TRBJ2-7 and V is TRBV14; perhaps TRBD2 as D (5 bases). CDR1 SGHDN and CDR2 FVKESK come from the germline V gene. This CDR3 has 13 residues. The ends were cut back, 1 base at V and 6 bases at J, with 10 bases in the middle.

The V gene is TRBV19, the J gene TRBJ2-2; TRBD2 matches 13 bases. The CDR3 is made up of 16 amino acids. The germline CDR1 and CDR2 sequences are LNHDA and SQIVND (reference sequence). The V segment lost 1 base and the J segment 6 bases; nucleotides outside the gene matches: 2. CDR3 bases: TGTGCCAGTAGTATAGGGACTAGCGGGAGTGCCGGGGAGCTGTTTTTT. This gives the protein CASSIGTSGSAGELFF.

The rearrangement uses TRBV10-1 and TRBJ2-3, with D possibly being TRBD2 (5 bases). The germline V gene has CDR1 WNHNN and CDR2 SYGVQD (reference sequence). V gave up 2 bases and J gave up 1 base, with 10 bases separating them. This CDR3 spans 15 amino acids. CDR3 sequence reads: CASSEVSGGTDTQYF. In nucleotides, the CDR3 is TGCGCCAGCAGTGAGGTCTCCGGGGGCACAGATACGCAGTATTTT.

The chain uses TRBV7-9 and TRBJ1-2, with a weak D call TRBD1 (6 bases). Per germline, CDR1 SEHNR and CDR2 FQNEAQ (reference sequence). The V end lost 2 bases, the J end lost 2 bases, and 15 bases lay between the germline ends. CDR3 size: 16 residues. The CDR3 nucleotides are TGTGCCAGCAGCTTATCCTTTCAGGGGAAGAACTATGGCTACACCTTC. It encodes CASSLSFQGKNYGYTF.

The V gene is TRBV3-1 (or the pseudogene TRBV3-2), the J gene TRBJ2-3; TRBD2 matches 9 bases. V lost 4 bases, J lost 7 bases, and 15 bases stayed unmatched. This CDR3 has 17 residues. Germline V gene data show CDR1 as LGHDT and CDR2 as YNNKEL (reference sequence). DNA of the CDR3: TGTGCCAGCAGCCGTCCGAGGTTAGCGGGGGATACTTATACGCAGTATTTT. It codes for CASSRPRLAGDTYTQYF.

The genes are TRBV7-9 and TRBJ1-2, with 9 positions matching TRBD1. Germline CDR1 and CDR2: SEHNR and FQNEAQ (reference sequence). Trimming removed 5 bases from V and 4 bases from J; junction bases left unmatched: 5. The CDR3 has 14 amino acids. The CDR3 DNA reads TGTGCCAGCAGCCCCGGACAGGGGATCTATGGCTACACCTTC. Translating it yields CASSPGQGIYGYTF.

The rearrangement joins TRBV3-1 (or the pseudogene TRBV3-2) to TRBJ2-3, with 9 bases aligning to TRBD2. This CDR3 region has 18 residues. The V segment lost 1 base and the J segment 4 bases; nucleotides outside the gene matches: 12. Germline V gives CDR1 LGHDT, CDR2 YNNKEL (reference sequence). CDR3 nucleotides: TGTGCCAGCAGCCAAGTACCTTTGCGGGAGGGGTCCGCAGATACGCAGTATTTT. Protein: CASSQVPLREGSADTQYF.

As DNA, the CDR3 is TGTGCCTGGAGTGTACGGGACTACACTGAAGCTTTCTTT. This gives the protein CAWSVRDYTEAFF. This chain links TRBV30 with TRBJ1-1; possible D gene TRBD1, 5 bases. The germline CDR1 and CDR2 sequences are GTSNPN and SVGIG (reference sequence). The CDR3 totals 13 residues. V was pared by 0 bases and J by 3 bases, with 8 bases between.

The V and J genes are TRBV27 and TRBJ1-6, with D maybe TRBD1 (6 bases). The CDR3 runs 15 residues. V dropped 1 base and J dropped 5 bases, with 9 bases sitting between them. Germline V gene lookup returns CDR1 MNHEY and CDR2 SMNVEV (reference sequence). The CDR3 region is CASSLWGGHNSPLHF. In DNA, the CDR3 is TGTGCCAGCAGTTTATGGGGGGGCCATAATTCACCCCTCCACTTT.

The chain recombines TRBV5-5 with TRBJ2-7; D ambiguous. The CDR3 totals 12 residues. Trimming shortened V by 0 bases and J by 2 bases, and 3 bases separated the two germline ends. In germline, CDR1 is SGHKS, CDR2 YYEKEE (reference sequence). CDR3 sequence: CASSLDTYEQYF. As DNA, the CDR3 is TGTGCCAGCAGCTTGGACACCTACGAGCAGTACTTC.

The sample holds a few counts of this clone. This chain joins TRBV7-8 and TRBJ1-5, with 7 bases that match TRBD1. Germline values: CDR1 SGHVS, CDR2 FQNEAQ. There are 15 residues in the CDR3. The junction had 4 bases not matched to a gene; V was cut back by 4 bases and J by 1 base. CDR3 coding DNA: TGTGCCAGCAGCTGGACGGGACAGAGCAATCAGCCCCAGCATTTT. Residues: CASSWTGQSNQPQHF.

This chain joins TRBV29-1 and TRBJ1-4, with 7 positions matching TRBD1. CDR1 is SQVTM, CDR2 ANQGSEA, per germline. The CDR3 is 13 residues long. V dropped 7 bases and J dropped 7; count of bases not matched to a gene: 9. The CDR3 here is CSAQSGQSEKLFF. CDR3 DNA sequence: TGCAGCGCCCAATCGGGACAGTCTGAAAAACTGTTTTTT.

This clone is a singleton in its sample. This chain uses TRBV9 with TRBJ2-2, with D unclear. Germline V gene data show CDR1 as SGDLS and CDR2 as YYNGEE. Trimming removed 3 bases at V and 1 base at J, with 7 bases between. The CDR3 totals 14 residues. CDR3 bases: TGTGCCAGCAGCGCCGTCCTGAACACCGGGGAGCTGTTTTTT. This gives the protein CASSAVLNTGELFF.

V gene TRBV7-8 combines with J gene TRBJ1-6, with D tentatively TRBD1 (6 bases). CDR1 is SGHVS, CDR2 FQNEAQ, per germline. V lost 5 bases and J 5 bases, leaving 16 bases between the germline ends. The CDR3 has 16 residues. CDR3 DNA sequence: TGTGCCAGCAGCATCACTCGGACAGAAAATAATTCACCCCTCCACTTT. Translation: CASSITRTENNSPLHF. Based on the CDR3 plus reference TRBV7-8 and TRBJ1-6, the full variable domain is GAGVSQSPRYKVAKRGQDVALRCDPISGHVSLFWYQQALGQGPEFLTYFQNEAQLDKSGLPSDRFFAERPEGSVSTLKIQRTQQEDSAVYLCASSITRTENNSPLHFGNGTRLTVT.

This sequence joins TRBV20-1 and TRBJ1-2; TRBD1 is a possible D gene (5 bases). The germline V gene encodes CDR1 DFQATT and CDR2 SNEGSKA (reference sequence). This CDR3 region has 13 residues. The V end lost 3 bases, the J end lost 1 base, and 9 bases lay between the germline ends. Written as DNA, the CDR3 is TGCAGTGCTAGTCGGGGGATTAACTATGGCTACACCTTC. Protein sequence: CSASRGINYGYTF.

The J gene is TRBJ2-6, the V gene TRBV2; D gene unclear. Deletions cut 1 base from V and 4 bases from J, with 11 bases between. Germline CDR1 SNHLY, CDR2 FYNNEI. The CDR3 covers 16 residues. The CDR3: CASSEVAAVGANVLTF. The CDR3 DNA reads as TGTGCCAGCAGTGAAGTCGCGGCGGTCGGGGCCAACGTCCTGACTTTC. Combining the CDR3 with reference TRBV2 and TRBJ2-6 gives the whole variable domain EPEVTQTPSHQVTQMGQEVILRCVPISNHLYFYWYRQILGQKVEFLVSFYNNEISEKSEIFDDQFSVERPDGSNFTLKIRSTKLEDSAMYFCASSEVAAVGANVLTFGAGSRLTVL.

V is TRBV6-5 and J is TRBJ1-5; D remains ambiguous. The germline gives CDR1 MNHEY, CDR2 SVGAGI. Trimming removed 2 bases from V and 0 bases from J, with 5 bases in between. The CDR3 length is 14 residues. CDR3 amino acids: CASSYRDSNQPQHF. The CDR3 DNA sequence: TGTGCCAGCAGTTACCGAGATAGCAATCAGCCCCAGCATTTT.

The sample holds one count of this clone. Here the CDR3 DNA reads TGTGCTAGTGGTTATAGCGGGAAGCTCTACGAGCAGTACTTC. Translation: CASGYSGKLYEQYF. The chain is built from TRBV12-5 and TRBJ2-7, with 8 bases lining up with TRBD2. The length of the CDR3 is 14 residues. V dropped 4 bases and J dropped 3; count of bases not matched to a gene: 5. CDR1 and CDR2 from the germline V gene are LGHNT and FRNRAP.

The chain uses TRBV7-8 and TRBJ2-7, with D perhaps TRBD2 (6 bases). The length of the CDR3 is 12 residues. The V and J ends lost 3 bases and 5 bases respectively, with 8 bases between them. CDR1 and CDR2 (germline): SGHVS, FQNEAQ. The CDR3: CASSFWRDEQYF. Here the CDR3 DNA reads TGTGCCAGCAGCTTCTGGAGGGACGAGCAGTACTTC.

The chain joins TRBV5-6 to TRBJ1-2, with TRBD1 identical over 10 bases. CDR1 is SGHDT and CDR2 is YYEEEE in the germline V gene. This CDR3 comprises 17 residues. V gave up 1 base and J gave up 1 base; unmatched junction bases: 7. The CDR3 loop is CASSLRRDRGLNYGYTF. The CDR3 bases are TGTGCCAGCAGCTTGAGACGGGACAGGGGTCTTAACTATGGCTACACCTTC.

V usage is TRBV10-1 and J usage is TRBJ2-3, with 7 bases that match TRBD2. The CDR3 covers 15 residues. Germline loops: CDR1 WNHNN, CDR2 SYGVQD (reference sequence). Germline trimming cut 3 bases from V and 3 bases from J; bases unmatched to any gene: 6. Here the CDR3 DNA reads TGCGCCAGCAGTGACTCGGCTAGCGGAACAGATACGCAGTATTTT. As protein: CASSDSASGTDTQYF.

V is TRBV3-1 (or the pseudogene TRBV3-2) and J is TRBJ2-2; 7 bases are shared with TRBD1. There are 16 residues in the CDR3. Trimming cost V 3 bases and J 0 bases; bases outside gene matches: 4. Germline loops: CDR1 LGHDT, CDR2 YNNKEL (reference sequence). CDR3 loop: CASSQTTGANTGELFF. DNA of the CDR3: TGTGCCAGCAGCCAGACTACAGGGGCGAACACCGGGGAGCTGTTTTTT.

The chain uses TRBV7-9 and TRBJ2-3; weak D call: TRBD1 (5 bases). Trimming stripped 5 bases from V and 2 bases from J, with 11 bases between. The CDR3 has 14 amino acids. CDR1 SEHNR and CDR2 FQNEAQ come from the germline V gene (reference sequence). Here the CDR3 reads CASSIQGTTDTQYF. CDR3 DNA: TGTGCCAGCAGCATCCAGGGAACCACAGATACGCAGTATTTT.

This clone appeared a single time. The CDR3 sequence is CASSTQGRRPYNEQFF. The DNA for the CDR3 is TGTGCCAGTAGTACACAGGGGCGGAGGCCTTACAATGAGCAGTTCTTC. The gene calls are TRBV19 and TRBJ2-1; 7 nucleotides agree with TRBD1. The junction had 10 bases not matched to a gene; V was cut back by 4 bases and J by 4 bases. CDR3 length: 16 amino acids. The germline V gene has CDR1 LNHDA and CDR2 SQIVND (reference sequence).

CDR3 nucleotide sequence: TGCGCCAGCAGCTTGGATGCGGCTAGCGCGTCCTACGAGCAGTACTTC. Residues: CASSLDAASASYEQYF. This chain connects TRBV5-1 to TRBJ2-7; TRBD2 is a possible D gene (6 bases). Trimming stripped 0 bases from V and 1 base from J, with 14 bases between. Germline V gene lookup returns CDR1 SGHRS and CDR2 YFSETQ. The CDR3 has 16 amino acids.

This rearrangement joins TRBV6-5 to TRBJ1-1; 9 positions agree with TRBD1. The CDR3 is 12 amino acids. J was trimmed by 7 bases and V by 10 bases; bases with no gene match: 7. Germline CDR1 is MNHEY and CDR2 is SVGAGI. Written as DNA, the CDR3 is TGTGCCACCCGGACAGGGGAGGGTGAAGCTTTCTTT. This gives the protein CATRTGEGEAFF.

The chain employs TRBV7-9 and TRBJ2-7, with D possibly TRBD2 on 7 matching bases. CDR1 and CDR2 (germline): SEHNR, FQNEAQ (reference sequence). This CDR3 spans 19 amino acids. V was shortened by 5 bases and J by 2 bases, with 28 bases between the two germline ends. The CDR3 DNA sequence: TGTGCCAGCAGCGTACCCGGCCGGGGGGCATCGGGGGGCCCCTACGAGCAGTACTTC. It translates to CASSVPGRGASGGPYEQYF.

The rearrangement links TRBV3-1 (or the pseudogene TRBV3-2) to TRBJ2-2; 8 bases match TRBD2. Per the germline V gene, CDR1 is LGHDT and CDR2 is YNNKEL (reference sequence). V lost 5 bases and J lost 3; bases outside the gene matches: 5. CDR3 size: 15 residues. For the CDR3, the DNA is TGTGCCAGCAGCACCGGGGGGGTTGACACCGGGGAGCTGTTTTTT. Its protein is CASSTGGVDTGELFF.

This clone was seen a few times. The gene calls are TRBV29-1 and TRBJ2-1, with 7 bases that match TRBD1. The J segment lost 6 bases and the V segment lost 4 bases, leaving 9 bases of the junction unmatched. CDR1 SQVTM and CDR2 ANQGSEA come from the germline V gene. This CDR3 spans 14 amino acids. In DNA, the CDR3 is TGCAGCGTTGCTATCTGGGGACAGAGCAATGAGCAGTTCTTC. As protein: CSVAIWGQSNEQFF.

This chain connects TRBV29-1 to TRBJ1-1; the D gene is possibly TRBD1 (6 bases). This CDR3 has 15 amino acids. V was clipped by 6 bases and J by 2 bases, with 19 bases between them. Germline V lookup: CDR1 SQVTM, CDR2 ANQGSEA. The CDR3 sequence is CSVQNPGQKNTEAFF. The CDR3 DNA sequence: TGCAGCGTGCAGAATCCGGGACAAAAAAACACTGAAGCTTTCTTT. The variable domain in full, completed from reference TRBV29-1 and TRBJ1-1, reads SAVISQKPSRDICQRGTSLTIQCQVDSQVTMMFWYRQQPGQSLTLIATANQGSEATYESGFVIDKFPISRPNLTFSTLTVSNMSPEDSSIYLCSVQNPGQKNTEAFFGQGTRLTVV.

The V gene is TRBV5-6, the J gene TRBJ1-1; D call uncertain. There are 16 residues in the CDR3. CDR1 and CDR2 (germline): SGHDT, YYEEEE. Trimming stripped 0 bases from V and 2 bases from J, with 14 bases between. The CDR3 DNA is TGTGCCAGCAGCTTGGTGAGGGCTCTAGCTAACACTGAAGCTTTCTTT. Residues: CASSLVRALANTEAFF.